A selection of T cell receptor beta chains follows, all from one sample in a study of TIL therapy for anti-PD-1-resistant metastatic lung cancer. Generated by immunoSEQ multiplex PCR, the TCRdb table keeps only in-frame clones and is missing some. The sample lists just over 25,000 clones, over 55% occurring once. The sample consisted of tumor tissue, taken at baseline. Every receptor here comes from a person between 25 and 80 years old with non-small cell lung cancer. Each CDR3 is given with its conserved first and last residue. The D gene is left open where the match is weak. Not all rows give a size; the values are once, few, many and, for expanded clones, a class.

CAISEGALGLNIQYF | TGTGCCATCAGTGAGGGAGCGTTGGGGCTAAACATTCAGTACTTC | once | TRBJ2-4 | . | TRBV10-3 | 15
CASSLVFGTDQPQHF | TGTGCCAGCAGCTTAGTCTTCGGGACGGATCAGCCCCAGCATTTT | once | TRBJ1-5 | . | TRBV7-2 | 15
CASSRDTEQYF | TGTGCCAGCAGTCGGGACACAGAGCAGTACTTC | . | TRBJ2-7 | . | TRBV11-2 | 11
CASTTGLEETQYF | TGCGCCAGCACGACAGGGTTGGAAGAGACCCAGTACTTC | . | TRBJ2-5 | TRBD1 | TRBV5-1 | 13
CASSVTGMAETQYF | TGTGCCAGCAGCGTGACAGGGATGGCAGAGACCCAGTACTTC | . | TRBJ2-5 | TRBD1 | TRBV9 | 14
CASSLEGAVSPLHF | TGTGCCAGCAGCTTGGAGGGGGCGGTTTCACCCCTCCACTTT | . | TRBJ1-6 | TRBD1 | TRBV7-2 | 14
CASSQRTGQGPWATQYF | TGTGCCAGCAGCCAAAGAACGGGACAGGGCCCCTGGGCGACCCAGTACTTC | . | TRBJ2-5 | TRBD1 | TRBV7-9 | 17
CASSGPGRLAGMVGELFF | TGTGCCAGCAGCGGCCCGGGCCGGCTAGCGGGGATGGTCGGGGAGCTGTTTTTT | . | TRBJ2-2 | TRBD2 | TRBV11-2 | 18
CASSYEYQETQYF | TGTGCCAGCAGTTACGAGTACCAAGAGACCCAGTACTTC | once | TRBJ2-5 | . | TRBV6-6 | 13
CASSEAARRGINEQFF | TGTGCCAGCAGTGAAGCGGCCCGGCGGGGGATCAATGAGCAGTTCTTC | . | TRBJ2-1 | TRBD2 | TRBV2 | 16
CASSLDWGSKVQYF | TGTGCCAGCAGTTTAGATTGGGGATCCAAGGTTCAGTACTTC | . | TRBJ2-4 | . | TRBV27 | 14
CSTYRTDNYGYTF | TGCAGCACCTACCGGACGGATAACTATGGCTACACCTTC | . | TRBJ1-2 | . | TRBV29-1 | 13
CAWSVHAGSTEAFF | TGTGCCTGGAGTGTACATGCAGGGTCCACTGAAGCTTTCTTT | . | TRBJ1-1 | . | TRBV30 | 14
CASRTLWTGDPYEQYF | TGTGCCAGCAGGACTCTGTGGACAGGGGACCCCTACGAGCAGTACTTC | once | TRBJ2-7 | TRBD1 | TRBV7-2 | 16
CASSQGTGWETQYF | TGCGCCAGCAGCCAAGGGACAGGGTGGGAGACCCAGTACTTC | . | TRBJ2-5 | TRBD1 | TRBV4-3 | 14
CASSQGAGELFF | TGTGCCAGCAGTCAGGGTGCCGGGGAGCTGTTTTTT | . | TRBJ2-2 | . | TRBV27 | 12
CASSRKTGVGSPLHF | TGTGCCAGCAGCCGGAAGACAGGGGTTGGTTCACCCCTCCACTTT | . | TRBJ1-6 | TRBD1 | TRBV6-5 | 15
CASSPSGRSEQYF | TGTGCCAGCTCACCGTCAGGACGCAGCGAGCAGTACTTC | . | TRBJ2-7 | . | TRBV18 | 13
CASGFTGNTEAFF | TGTGCTAGTGGTTTCACAGGGAACACTGAAGCTTTCTTT | . | TRBJ1-1 | . | TRBV12-5 | 13
CASLITGAYGYTF | TGTGCCAGTTTGATTACCGGGGCCTATGGCTACACCTTC | . | TRBJ1-2 | . | TRBV19 | 13
CAIKQENTGELFF | TGTGCCATCAAACAGGAGAACACCGGGGAGCTGTTTTTT | once | TRBJ2-2 | . | TRBV10-3 | 13
CASSSGVATEAFF | TGTGCCAGCAGTTCAGGGGTAGCCACTGAAGCTTTCTTT | . | TRBJ1-1 | . | TRBV13 | 13
CASSFPDRQGNEQYF | TGTGCCAGCAGCTTTCCGGACCGGCAAGGGAACGAGCAGTACTTC | . | TRBJ2-7 | . | TRBV5-4 | 15
CASSRTRGFTEAFF | TGTGCCAGCAGCCGGACCCGGGGGTTCACTGAAGCTTTCTTT | . | TRBJ1-1 | . | TRBV5-4 | 14
CASSGALAPNTGELFF | TGTGCCAGCAGTGGGGCTCTAGCGCCGAACACCGGGGAGCTGTTTTTT | . | TRBJ2-2 | . | TRBV2 | 16
CASSEGGYGANVLTF | TGTGCCAGCAGTGAGGGGGGTTATGGGGCCAACGTCCTGACTTTC | . | TRBJ2-6 | . | TRBV6-4 | 15
CASRGGEADTQYF | TGTGCCAGCAGGGGCGGGGAAGCAGATACGCAGTATTTT | . | TRBJ2-3 | . | TRBV2 | 13
CASSQRTGIAGELFF | TGCGCCAGCAGCCAGAGGACAGGGATTGCCGGGGAGCTGTTTTTT | . | TRBJ2-2 | TRBD1 | TRBV4-1 | 15
CASRPRQGSLFSNQPQHF | TGTGCCAGCAGACCTAGACAGGGGTCACTTTTTAGCAATCAGCCCCAGCATTTT | . | TRBJ1-5 | TRBD1 | TRBV6-4 | 18
CASSLGLDLEQFF | TGTGCCAGCAGCTTAGGACTAGATCTAGAGCAGTTCTTC | few | TRBJ2-1 | . | TRBV11-3 | 13
CASSPGGVLSSGANVLTF | TGTGCCAGCAGCCCGGGTGGGGTCCTATCCTCTGGGGCCAACGTCCTGACTTTC | . | TRBJ2-6 | . | TRBV7-6 | 18
CATRPTPTNTGELFF | TGCGCCACCCGACCGACTCCAACGAACACCGGGGAGCTGTTTTTT | . | TRBJ2-2 | . | TRBV5-1 | 15
CASNLQVSSYEQYF | TGTGCCAGCAATTTACAGGTTTCTTCCTACGAGCAGTACTTC | . | TRBJ2-7 | . | TRBV6-1 | 14
CASSPQDYGYTF | TGTGCCAGCAGTCCCCAGGACTATGGCTACACCTTC | few | TRBJ1-2 | . | TRBV6-1 | 12
CASSGDSLNTEAFF | TGTGCCAGCAGCGGGGACAGCCTGAACACTGAAGCTTTCTTT | . | TRBJ1-1 | TRBD1 | TRBV7-2 | 14
CAISESGDRAPQQYF | TGTGCCATCAGTGAGTCGGGTGACAGGGCTCCCCAGCAGTACTTC | . | TRBJ2-7 | TRBD1 | TRBV10-3 | 15
CASSHYPRPGLAVKGRETQYF | TGCGCCAGCAGCCACTACCCACGACCGGGACTAGCGGTAAAGGGGCGAGAGACCCAGTACTTC | few | TRBJ2-5 | TRBD2 | TRBV4-3 | 21
CASSSGQGGDSPLHF | TGCGCCAGCAGCTCCGGACAGGGGGGGGATTCACCCCTCCACTTT | . | TRBJ1-6 | TRBD1 | TRBV5-1 | 15
CASSEAPTLFGPEQYF | TGTGCCAGCAGTGAAGCTCCGACCCTCTTCGGGCCCGAGCAGTACTTC | few | TRBJ2-7 | . | TRBV2 | 16
CASSQEPDYGTDTQYF | TGCGCCAGCAGCCAAGAGCCAGACTACGGCACAGATACGCAGTATTTT | . | TRBJ2-3 | . | TRBV4-3 | 16
CASSQVSGAGQETQYF | TGTGCCAGCAGCCAAGTATCGGGGGCTGGCCAAGAGACCCAGTACTTC | . | TRBJ2-5 | . | TRBV4-2 | 16
CASSYGLAGSTDTQYF | TGTGCCAGCAGTTACGGGCTAGCGGGGAGCACAGATACGCAGTATTTT | . | TRBJ2-3 | TRBD2 | TRBV6-6 | 16
CASSLAADNYGYTF | TGTGCCAGCAGCTTAGCGGCAGACAACTATGGCTACACCTTC | . | TRBJ1-2 | . | TRBV7-2 | 14
CASSLPPGMGGGQETQYF | TGCGCCAGCAGCTTGCCCCCTGGGATGGGCGGGGGACAAGAGACCCAGTACTTC | . | TRBJ2-5 | TRBD2 | TRBV5-1 | 18
CASSLSGGAHQETQYF | TGTGCCAGCAGCCTAAGCGGGGGGGCCCACCAAGAGACCCAGTACTTC | . | TRBJ2-5 | TRBD2 | TRBV7-3 | 16
CASSQTPGQQSYEQYF | TGCGCCAGCAGCCAAACTCCGGGACAGCAATCCTACGAGCAGTACTTC | once | TRBJ2-7 | TRBD1 | TRBV5-1 | 16
CASSLVQGAPGNTEAFF | TGCGCCAGCAGCTTGGTTCAGGGGGCGCCGGGGAACACTGAAGCTTTCTTT | . | TRBJ1-1 | TRBD1 | TRBV5-1 | 17
CASSPGRASYEQYF | TGTGCCAGCAGCCCGGGTCGGGCTTCCTACGAGCAGTACTTC | once | TRBJ2-7 | . | TRBV7-2 | 14
CAISFKPGGERWHEQFF | TGTGCCATCAGTTTCAAACCTGGGGGGGAGCGGTGGCATGAGCAGTTCTTC | . | TRBJ2-1 | TRBD2 | TRBV10-3 | 17
CASSISGANYGYTF | TGTGCCAGCAGTATTTCAGGGGCTAACTATGGCTACACCTTC | few | TRBJ1-2 | . | TRBV2 | 14
CASSQGQGYGYTF | TGTGCCAGCAGCCAGGGACAGGGATATGGCTACACCTTC | . | TRBJ1-2 | TRBD1 | TRBV5-6 | 13
CASSQRQGAYEQYF | TGTGCCAGCAGTCAGAGACAGGGGGCCTACGAGCAGTACTTC | . | TRBJ2-7 | TRBD1 | TRBV27 | 14
CASSPPQGAFSNQPQHF | TGTGCCAGCAGCCCCCCCCAGGGGGCCTTTAGCAATCAGCCCCAGCATTTT | . | TRBJ1-5 | TRBD1 | TRBV7-7 | 17
CATRDREDTDTQYF | TGTGCCACCAGGGACAGGGAAGACACAGATACGCAGTATTTT | . | TRBJ2-3 | TRBD1 | TRBV10-3 | 14
CASTLDRATVEQFF | TGTGCCAGCACCTTAGACAGGGCCACCGTGGAGCAGTTCTTC | . | TRBJ2-1 | TRBD1 | TRBV11-2 | 14
CASRGGSSYSPLHF | TGTGCCAGCAGGGGTGGGTCATCCTATTCACCCCTCCACTTT | few | TRBJ1-6 | . | TRBV2 | 14
CASIGGEGIGVTDTQYF | TGTGCCAGTATCGGGGGCGAGGGAATAGGAGTGACAGATACGCAGTATTTT | . | TRBJ2-3 | . | TRBV19 | 17